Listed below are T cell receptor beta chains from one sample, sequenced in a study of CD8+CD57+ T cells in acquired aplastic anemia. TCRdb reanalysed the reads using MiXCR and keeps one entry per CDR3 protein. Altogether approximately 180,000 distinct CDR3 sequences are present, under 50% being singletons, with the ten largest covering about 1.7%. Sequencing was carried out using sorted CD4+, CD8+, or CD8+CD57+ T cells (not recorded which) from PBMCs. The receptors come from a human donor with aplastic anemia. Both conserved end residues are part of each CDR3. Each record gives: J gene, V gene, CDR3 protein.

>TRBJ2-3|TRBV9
CASSEGSSGRPTDTQYF
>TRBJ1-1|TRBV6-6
CASSYRGAAMNTEAFF
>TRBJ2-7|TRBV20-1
CSARYYRGRDEQYF
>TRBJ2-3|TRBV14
CASSQEDPWEGRTDTQYF
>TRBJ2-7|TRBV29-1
CSAMPGQGAYEQYF
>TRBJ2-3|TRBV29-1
CSESSDTQYF
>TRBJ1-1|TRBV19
CASSLRGGSEAFF
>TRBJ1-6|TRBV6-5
CASSYTEVSPYNSPLHF
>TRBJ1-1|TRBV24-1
CATSEGLNTEAFF
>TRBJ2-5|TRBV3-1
CASSQGGGVGETQYF
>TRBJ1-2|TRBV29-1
CSVATGRGIGNYGYTF
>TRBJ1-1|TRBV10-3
CATSDPQGRVDTEAFF
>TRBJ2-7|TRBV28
CAGMGQTYEQYF
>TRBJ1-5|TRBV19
CASSIEGVGNQPQHF
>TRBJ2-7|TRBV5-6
CASSLLAGAYEQYF
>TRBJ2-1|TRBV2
CASSEGGVGYNGQFF
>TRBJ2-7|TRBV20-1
CSARLPGHPPYEQYF
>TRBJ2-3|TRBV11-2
CASSLETLAGDTDTQYF
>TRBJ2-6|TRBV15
CATSRPSGMTGANVLTF
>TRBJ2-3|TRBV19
CASSLSGPSGGVSTDTQYF
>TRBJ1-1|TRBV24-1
CATRPTGLTEAFF
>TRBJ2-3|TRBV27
CAILSLAGDGTQYF
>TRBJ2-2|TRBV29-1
CSATASGTGFLSGELFF
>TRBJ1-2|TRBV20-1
CSASIPGLPGYTF
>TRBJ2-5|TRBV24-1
CATSDFGTSGMETQYF
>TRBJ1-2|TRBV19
CASSALQGPLYGYTF
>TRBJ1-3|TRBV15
CATSRSVGNTIYF
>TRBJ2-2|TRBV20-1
CSARDFGRGDTGELFF
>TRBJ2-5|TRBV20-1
CSAAGANAYQETQYF
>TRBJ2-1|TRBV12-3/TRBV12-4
CASSPVGGTHHNEQFF
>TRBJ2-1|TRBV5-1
CASSVGLALFDGKFF
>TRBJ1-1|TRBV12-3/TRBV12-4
CASTPPRSTMNTEAFF
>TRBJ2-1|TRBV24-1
CATSDLGREGRNEQFF
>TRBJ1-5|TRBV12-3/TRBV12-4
CASSFGTGNQPQHF
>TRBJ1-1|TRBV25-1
CASRTDQTGQLEAFF
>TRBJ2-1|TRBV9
CASSVTKGGGIYNEQFF
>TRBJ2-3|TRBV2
CASKGTGAGDTQYF
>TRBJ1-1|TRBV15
CATSRGNRDDTEAFF
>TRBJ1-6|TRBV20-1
CSARWGQGNSPLHF
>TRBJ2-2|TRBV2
CASVQGKNTGELFF
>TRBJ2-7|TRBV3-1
CASSRERNREQYF
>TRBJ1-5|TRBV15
CATSRDTEGHSNQPQHF
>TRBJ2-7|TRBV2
CASSEEGRLVSGEQYF
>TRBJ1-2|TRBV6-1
CASSELWGRYGYTF
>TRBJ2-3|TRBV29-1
CSVVPGGAGTDTQYF
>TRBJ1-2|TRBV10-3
CAITPDRQHYGYTF
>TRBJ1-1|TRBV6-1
CASSQTGGETEAFF
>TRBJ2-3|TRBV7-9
CATRLAGGDTQYF